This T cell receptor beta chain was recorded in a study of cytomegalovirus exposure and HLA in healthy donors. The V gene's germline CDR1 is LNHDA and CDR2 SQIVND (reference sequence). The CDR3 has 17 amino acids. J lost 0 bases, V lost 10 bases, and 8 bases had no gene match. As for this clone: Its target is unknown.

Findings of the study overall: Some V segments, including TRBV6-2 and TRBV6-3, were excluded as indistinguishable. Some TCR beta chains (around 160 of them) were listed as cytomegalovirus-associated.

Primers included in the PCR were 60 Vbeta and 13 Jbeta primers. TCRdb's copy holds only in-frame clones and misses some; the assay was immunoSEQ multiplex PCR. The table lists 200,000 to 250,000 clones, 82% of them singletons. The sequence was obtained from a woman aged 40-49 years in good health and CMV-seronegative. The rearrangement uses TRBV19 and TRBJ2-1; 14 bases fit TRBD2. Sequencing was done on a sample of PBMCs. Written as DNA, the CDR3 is TGTGCCAAAACGACTAGCGGGAGGGCAAGCTCCTACAATGAGCAGTTCTTC. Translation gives CAKTTSGRASSYNEQFF.